This TCR beta chain derives from a study of vaccination effects on CD4 cells after COVID-19. As for the study in general: Sampling occurred a median 72 days post second dose, range 14 to 241. Every well housed some 1.8 million PBMC, which grew in culture alongside 9 to 10 IU/ml IL-2 and 10 ug/ml peptides.

Concerning this clone itself: The antigen remains undetermined. One end of the junction fails to match germline, which may point to a read error.

Following a roughly eleven-day culture, CD4+ T cells were purified. Either the mRNA-1273 or the BNT162b2 vaccine was given to participants as two doses. Cultures got half-medium changes with IL-2 on days 3 and 7. Regarding the study as a whole: Marked clonal contraction of both clone types appeared late after vaccination.

Sequenced by immunoSEQ multiplex PCR; TCRdb stores in-frame clones only, minus some. The repertoire consists of nearly 45,000 clones, with approximately 77% occurring once and the leading ten covering roughly 9.7%. The sample consisted of CD4+ T cells from PBMCs cultured without peptide, taken after COVID-19 vaccination. The receptor was isolated from a human donor who received a COVID-19 vaccine.

CDR3 protein: CASKDRNPEAFF. DNA of the CDR3: TGTGCCAGCAAAGACAGGAACCCTGAAGCTTTCTTT. The chain is built from TRBV12-3 or TRBV12-4 and TRBJ1-1; D perhaps matches TRBD1 (6 bases). The CDR3 sequence is 12 residues long.